These 8 T cell receptor beta chains came from one sample sequenced in a study of T cell responses to AZD1222 COVID-19 vaccine. The protocol was immunoSEQ multiplex PCR, while the TCRdb copy is restricted to in-frame clones and leaves out a portion. Of roughly 140,000 clones in the sample, 85% to 90% were seen once. The sample was peripheral blood, taken 28 days after the second AZD1222 dose. All receptors derive from an adult who received the AZD1222 COVID-19 vaccine.

The V gene is TRBV24-1, the J gene TRBJ1-2, with D maybe TRBD1 (6 bases). The V and J ends lost 4 bases and 8 bases respectively, with 19 bases between them. The CDR3 extends over 15 amino acids. Looked up from germline, CDR1 is KGHDR and CDR2 is SFDVKD. DNA of the CDR3: TGTGCCACCAGTGAAGTGGGCAGGGGCATGGAAGGCTACACCTTC. This sequence encodes CATSEVGRGMEGYTF.

This clone was counted once. The chain is built from TRBV5-1 and TRBJ1-1, with D perhaps matching TRBD1 (5 bases). V was trimmed by 5 bases and J by 4 bases, leaving 15 bases between them. Germline V CDR1 and CDR2: SGHRS, YFSETQ. CDR3 length equals 14 residues. The CDR3 DNA follows: TGCGCCAGCAGGGAAGGGACCGGGAGCACTGAAGCTTTCTTT. Protein: CASREGTGSTEAFF.

V is TRBV5-1 and J is TRBJ2-7; TRBD1 matches 10 bases. The ends lost 3 bases at V and 2 bases at J; junction bases unmatched: 5. Germline V gene lookup returns CDR1 SGHRS and CDR2 YFSETQ. This CDR3 has 15 amino acids. The CDR3 loop reads CASSSGTGVAYEQYF. CDR3 coding DNA: TGCGCCAGCAGCTCCGGGACAGGGGTCGCCTACGAGCAGTACTTC. The full variable domain, completed using reference TRBV5-1 and TRBJ2-7, is KAGVTQTPRYLIKTRGQQVTLSCSPISGHRSVSWYQQTPGQGLQFLFEYFSETQRNKGNFPGRFSGRQFSNSRSEMNVSTLELGDSALYLCASSSGTGVAYEQYFGPGTRLTVT.

This rearrangement joins TRBV18 to TRBJ1-5; 9 nucleotides line up with TRBD1. The V gene end was trimmed by 3 bases and the J gene end by 7 bases; junction bases not matched to a gene: 4. This CDR3 contains 14 residues. In germline, CDR1 is KGHSH, CDR2 LQKENI. CDR3: CASSPDRGRQPQHF. CDR3 bases: TGTGCCAGCTCACCGGACAGGGGCCGCCAGCCCCAGCATTTT.

The chain has TRBV2 and TRBJ2-2; perhaps TRBD1 as D (6 bases). V lost 6 bases and J 1 base, leaving 12 bases between the germline ends. This CDR3 is 15 amino acids long. Germline loops: CDR1 SNHLY, CDR2 FYNNEI. Here the CDR3 DNA reads TGTGCCAGCAGGAAGGACAGCCTGAACACCGGGGAGCTGTTTTTT. It encodes CASRKDSLNTGELFF.

The chain has TRBV30 and TRBJ2-3; 10 bases align to TRBD1. Germline V gives CDR1 GTSNPN, CDR2 SVGIG (reference sequence). J was trimmed by 3 bases and V by 8 bases; bases with no gene match: 5. This CDR3 region has 13 residues. The chain's CDR3 is CASRDRGTDTQYF. For the CDR3, the DNA is TGTGCCAGCCGGGACAGGGGTACAGATACGCAGTATTTT.

This chain connects TRBV19 to TRBJ1-1; 7 bases line up with TRBD1. Per germline, CDR1 LNHDA and CDR2 SQIVND (reference sequence). V was clipped by 5 bases and J by 0 bases; unmatched bases: 6. The CDR3 covers 15 residues. The CDR3, as DNA: TGTGCCAGTAGTTTAGGGGGCCGGATGAACACTGAAGCTTTCTTT. Its translation is CASSLGGRMNTEAFF.

The chain combines TRBV27 with TRBJ1-1; a possible D gene is TRBD1 (5 bases). The CDR3 spans 13 residues. The V end lost 8 bases, the J end lost 4 bases, and 14 bases lay between the germline ends. Germline CDR1 reads MNHEY; CDR2 reads SMNVEV (reference sequence). Here the CDR3 DNA reads TGTGCCAGCCGGCGGCAGGGCGGCACTGAAGCTTTCTTT. Amino acid sequence: CASRRQGGTEAFF.